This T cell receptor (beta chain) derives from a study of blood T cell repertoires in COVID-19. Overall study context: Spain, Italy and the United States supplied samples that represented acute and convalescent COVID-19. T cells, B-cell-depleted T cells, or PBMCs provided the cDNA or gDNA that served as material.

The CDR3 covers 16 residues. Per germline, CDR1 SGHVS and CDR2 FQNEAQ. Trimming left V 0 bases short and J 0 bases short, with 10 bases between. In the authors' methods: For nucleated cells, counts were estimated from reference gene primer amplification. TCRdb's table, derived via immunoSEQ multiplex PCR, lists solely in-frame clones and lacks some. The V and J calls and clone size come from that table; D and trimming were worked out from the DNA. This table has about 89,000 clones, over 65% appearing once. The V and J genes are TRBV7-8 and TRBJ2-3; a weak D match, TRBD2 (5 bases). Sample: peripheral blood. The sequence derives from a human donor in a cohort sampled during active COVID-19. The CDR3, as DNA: TGTGCCAGCAGCTTAGCGGGAGCAAGTAGCACAGATACGCAGTATTTT. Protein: CASSLAGASSTDTQYF.